One TCR beta chain is described in this entry. What it binds is not known. Measured with immunoSEQ multiplex PCR; TCRdb has only the in-frame clones, and not every one. The table has about 97,000 clones, around nine tenths seen once. The sample is drawn from a study of graft-versus-host responses after intestinal transplantation. Overall study: Every recipient underwent anti-thymocyte globulin induction, then tacrolimus and steroids for approximately 3 years.

General study points: Recipient marrow contained GvH clones, some of which appeared first in ileum or blood.

The sequence was obtained from a human patient who received an intestinal transplant, so some T cells may come from the graft donor. The specimen comprised PBMCs, sampled around 68 weeks after intestinal transplant.

This chain's CDR3 is CASSLYYEQYF. The CDR3, as DNA: TGTGCCAGCAGCCTCTACTACGAGCAGTACTTC. The chain employs TRBV6-5 and TRBJ2-7; D is unclear. V dropped 6 bases and J dropped 3 bases, with 6 bases sitting between them. This CDR3 has 11 amino acids. Germline V gene sequence: CDR1 MNHEY, CDR2 SVGAGI.